The sequence of this T cell receptor beta chain was determined in a study of T cell clusters in autoimmune cytopenias. Findings and limits, study-wide: Primary autoimmune cytopenia patients appeared to lack physiological T cell clusters present in healthy donors.

TRB amplification used around 260 ng of peripheral blood genomic DNA. TRB rearrangements were amplified by touch-down multiplex PCR with mixed TRB-A/B primers. Reprocessing the multiplex PCR reads, TCRdb reports a single entry for every CDR3 protein and omits DNA. The sample yields fewer than 6,500 distinct CDR3 sequences, of which the top ten take up around 59%. As concerns this clonotype: What it binds is not known.

The CDR3 runs to 14 residues. CDR1 is MNHEY, CDR2 SMNVEV, per germline (reference sequence). These data are also associated with another study on T cell repertoires in aging, cancer and after chemotherapy. That investigation notes: Healthy donors lost TCR diversity with age mainly through richness, cancer patients through richness and evenness.

Sequencing input: peripheral blood. This TCR was sampled from a human donor in good health. The gene calls are TRBV27 and TRBJ2-5; TCRdb indicates TRBD1, and absent DNA this call remains unverified. The chain's CDR3 is CASSSGGQLETQYF.